Reported below is one T cell receptor (beta chain). As yet, its antigen is unknown. The V gene end was trimmed by 6 bases and the J gene end by 1 base; junction bases not matched to a gene: 6. The germline gives CDR1 MNHEY, CDR2 SVGAGI. The CDR3 is made up of 14 amino acids. Unsorted material relied on about 90 million PBMCs as the source of genomic DNA. Profiled with immunoSEQ multiplex PCR; TCRdb holds only in-frame clones, not every one. The repertoire holds about 470,000 clones, roughly three quarters seen once, with approximately 13% in the top ten. The data belong to a study of shared clonotypes between healthy human individuals. Findings of the study overall: Donors were few, which limited the genetic and exposure-history diversity represented.

The TCR sequence derives from a woman aged 35 to 49 in good health. Some clones in this sample may be carry-over from other donors' samples. V usage is TRBV6-5 and J usage is TRBJ2-7; 7 bases agree with TRBD1. The source material was PBMCs. CDR3 DNA: TGTGCCAGCAGGCAGACAGGGAATTCCTACGAGCAGTACTTC. Protein: CASRQTGNSYEQYF.